The clone carrying this TCR beta chain has just one count. Its antigen is currently unknown. The data were obtained in a study of long-term antiretroviral therapy in people with HIV. Study-level results: Collection of the blood took place between about 2004 and 2017. The ART regimens in use then may have been less effective than current ones. CDR3 lengths in HIV samples spanned a narrower range than controls. Pre-ART expanded TRB clones stayed dominant throughout, though often decreasing after ART.

The V gene lost 7 bases and the J gene lost 6 bases, with 15 bases spanning the gap. CDR1 and CDR2 from the germline V gene are LGHNT and FRNRAP. The length of the CDR3 is 14 residues. Researchers ran immunoSEQ v3.0 at survey level. Target depth was roughly 35,000-55,000 T-cell genomes per sample. Generated by immunoSEQ multiplex PCR, the TCRdb table keeps only in-frame clones and is missing some. The data contain tens of thousands of clones, around 94% of them singletons. V gene TRBV12-5 combines with J gene TRBJ2-2; tentatively, D is TRBD1 or TRBD2 (6 bases each). This TCR was sampled from a woman in her 50s with HIV. The sequencing used unsorted PBMCs, collected 4.1 years after starting antiretroviral therapy. In nucleotides, the CDR3 is TGTGCTAGTGTTTTATACGGGGGCGCCGGGGAGCTGTTTTTT. Translated: CASVLYGGAGELFF.